The 13 T cell receptor beta chains listed next were all sequenced from one sample in a study of cytomegalovirus exposure and HLA in healthy donors. Sequencing used immunoSEQ multiplex PCR; TCRdb keeps in-frame clones, though not all of them. The sample records about 280,000 clones, 65% to 90% being singletons. Sequenced input: PBMCs. Receptors originate from a woman aged 18-35 years in good health and CMV-seronegative.

The gene calls are TRBV4-3 and TRBJ2-6; the D gene is possibly TRBD1 (7 bases). The CDR3 is made up of 18 amino acids. V was trimmed by 0 bases and J by 2 bases, leaving 14 bases between them. Germline CDR1 reads LGHNA; CDR2 reads YSLEER. CDR3 DNA sequence: TGCGCCAGCAGCCAAGATCGACAGGGAGGTACTGGGGCCAACGTCCTGACTTTC. Residues: CASSQDRQGGTGANVLTF.

The table lists this clone with a count of one. The DNA for the CDR3 is TGTGCCAGCAGTGAATCTGGGGTGGGGCCGCGTGGGGAAAAACTGTTTTTT. Amino acid sequence: CASSESGVGPRGEKLFF. The rearrangement links TRBV6-1 to TRBJ1-4; D is possibly TRBD1 (5 bases). This CDR3 is built from 17 residues. Trimming removed 2 bases at V and 8 bases at J, with 21 bases between. Germline V lookup: CDR1 MNHNS, CDR2 SASEGT.

In its sample, this clone was seen once. The rearrangement links TRBV7-2 to TRBJ1-4; D not certain. The CDR3 contains 14 residues. The germline V and J ends were trimmed by 2 bases and 3 bases, with 7 bases remaining between them. The germline CDR1 and CDR2 sequences are SGHTA and FQGNSA. The CDR3, as DNA: TGTGCCAGCAGCTTAAACGGGGCTAATGAAAAACTGTTTTTT. Its protein is CASSLNGANEKLFF.

The gene calls are TRBV11-2 and TRBJ2-1; D unresolved. V was pared by 0 bases and J by 3 bases, with 3 bases between. In germline, CDR1 is SGHAT, CDR2 FQNNGV. The CDR3 consists of 13 residues. The CDR3 region has the DNA TGTGCCAGCAGCTTAGACAGCTACAATGAGCAGTTCTTC. Translated: CASSLDSYNEQFF.

This chain connects TRBV19 to TRBJ1-3; D possibly corresponds to TRBD1 (6 bases). The CDR3 spans 14 residues. Deletions cut 8 bases from V and 4 bases from J, with 15 bases between. Germline loops: CDR1 LNHDA, CDR2 SQIVND (reference sequence). The CDR3, as DNA: TGTGCCAGTTCCCAGGGGCACTCAGGAAACACCATATATTTT. Translated: CASSQGHSGNTIYF.

The V and J genes are TRBV29-1 and TRBJ2-7; possible D gene TRBD1, 6 bases. Deletions cut 6 bases from V and 5 bases from J, with 17 bases between. This CDR3 comprises 13 residues. CDR1 and CDR2 from the germline V gene are SQVTM and ANQGSEA. The CDR3: CSVVRTAPNEQYF. CDR3 nucleotides: TGCAGCGTCGTCAGGACAGCCCCGAACGAGCAGTACTTC.

The gene calls are TRBV5-6 and TRBJ1-4; 9 bases match TRBD1. The CDR3 has 15 amino acids. Germline CDR1 reads SGHDT; CDR2 reads YYEEEE. The junction had 5 bases not matched to a gene; V was cut back by 3 bases and J by 5 bases. CDR3 sequence (DNA): TGTGCCAGCAGCTCCTTGGGGACAGGGAATGAAAAACTGTTTTTT. Protein sequence: CASSSLGTGNEKLFF.

The rearrangement uses TRBV30 and TRBJ1-5, with D unclear. Trimming pared 2 bases from V and 1 base from J, leaving 6 bases between. Germline V gives CDR1 GTSNPN, CDR2 SVGIG (reference sequence). The CDR3 has 13 amino acids. In nucleotides, the CDR3 is TGTGCCTGGAGTACACACAGCAATCAGCCCCAGCATTTT. Translated: CAWSTHSNQPQHF.

The chain links TRBV18 to TRBJ2-7, with 8 bases lining up with TRBD2. V shed 8 bases and J 8 bases; nucleotides not matched to a gene: 17. Germline V CDR1 and CDR2: KGHSH, LQKENI. There are 15 residues in the CDR3. CDR3 nucleotide sequence: TGTGCCAGCCTCGTGTCGGGAGGGCCGAGCTCGAAGCAGTACTTC. Its protein is CASLVSGGPSSKQYF.

V and J are TRBV30 and TRBJ1-4; D is uncertain. Germline CDR1 and CDR2: GTSNPN and SVGIG (reference sequence). V was cut by 2 bases and J by 5 bases, with 6 bases left in between. This CDR3 is built from 12 residues. DNA for the CDR3: TGTGCCTGGAGTCAGACAAATGAAAAACTGTTTTTT. The encoded protein is CAWSQTNEKLFF.

The V gene is TRBV19, the J gene TRBJ2-7; a possible D gene is TRBD1 (6 bases). The germline gives CDR1 LNHDA, CDR2 SQIVND (reference sequence). This CDR3 comprises 14 residues. Trimming shortened V by 4 bases and J by 4 bases, and 14 bases separated the two germline ends. DNA of the CDR3: TGTGCCAGTAGTAGTGGGACACCTTCTTACGAGCAGTACTTC. Amino acids: CASSSGTPSYEQYF.

This clone has more than one count but fewer than ten. At one boundary the junction diverges from the germline segment, which might be a read error. The V gene is TRBV5-1, the J gene TRBJ1-2; a weak D match, TRBD1 (6 bases). Germline CDR1 is SGHRS and CDR2 is YFSETQ. CDR3 length: 12 residues. The CDR3 reads CASSPRAGAASF. CDR3 bases: TGCGCCAGCAGCCCCAGGGCAGGGGCGGCATCCTTC.

This sequence joins TRBV11-3 and TRBJ2-1, with TRBD1 identical over 7 bases. The V gene's germline CDR1 is SGHNT and CDR2 YENEEA. The CDR3 has 12 residues. V shed 5 bases, J shed 10 bases, and the junction held 5 bases outside the gene matches. CDR3 loop: CASSPGQEEQFF. In DNA, the CDR3 is TGTGCCAGCAGCCCCGGACAGGAAGAGCAGTTCTTC.